This TCR beta chain is from a study of OX40 agonist ivuxolimab in advanced cancers. Study details: People in dose escalation had one of these cancers: hepatocellular carcinoma, melanoma, renal cell or head and neck cancer. Males comprised about 84% of the group, whose mean age was approximately 60 years (range about 23 to 80).

Profiled with immunoSEQ multiplex PCR; TCRdb holds only in-frame clones, not every one. This table holds 70,000 to 95,000 clones, under 95% found once. V was trimmed by 4 bases and J by 1 base, leaving 7 bases between them. This CDR3 is 13 amino acids long. Germline V gene lookup returns CDR1 MGHDK and CDR2 SYGVNS. The chain combines TRBV25-1 with TRBJ1-1; D gene uncertain. This clonotype was sampled from an adult with an advanced solid tumor such as melanoma, head and neck, liver or kidney cancer. The source was CD4+ or CD8+ T cells sorted from blood, collected in a trial of the OX40 agonist ivuxolimab. The CDR3 coding sequence is TGTGCCAGCAGTGGTCCACAGAACACTGAAGCTTTCTTT. It is translated as CASSGPQNTEAFF. Variable domain in full (rest from reference TRBV25-1 and TRBJ1-1): EADIYQTPRYLVIGTGKKITLECSQTMGHDKMYWYQQDPGMELHLIHYSYGVNSTEKGDLSSESTVSRIRTEHFPLTLESARPSHTSQYLCASSGPQNTEAFFGQGTRLTVV.